These T cell receptor beta chains were read from a single sample in a study of T cells in Graves' hyperthyroidism and ophthalmopathy. TCRdb recomputed calls from the multiplex PCR reads with MiXCR, one row per CDR3 protein. This table has about 740,000 distinct CDR3 sequences, 13% to 15% appearing once. The source material was blood. The receptors originated from a woman younger than 30 with Graves' hyperthyroidism. The CDR3 runs from the conserved cysteine through the conserved F or W. Each record gives: D gene, V gene, J gene, clone size, CDR3 protein, CDR3 DNA. D genes are given only for firm matches. Clone size is shown for a subset of rows, as once, few, many or a class of expanded clone.

d_gene: -
v_gene: TRBV30
j_gene: TRBJ2-3
abundance: many
CDR3aa: CAWSRQGGDTQYF
CDR3nt: TGTGCCTGGAGTAGGCAGGGAGGAGATACGCAGTATTTT

d_gene: -
v_gene: TRBV5-1
j_gene: TRBJ2-1
abundance: many
CDR3aa: CASSIGLLSSYNEQFF
CDR3nt: TGCGCCAGCAGCATTGGACTTCTGAGCTCCTACAATGAGCAGTTCTTC

d_gene: -
v_gene: TRBV7-6
j_gene: TRBJ2-1
abundance: many
CDR3aa: CASSLGGSNNEQFF
CDR3nt: TGTGCCAGCAGCTTAGGGGGGAGTAACAATGAGCAGTTCTTC

d_gene: -
v_gene: TRBV28
j_gene: TRBJ2-7
abundance: many
CDR3aa: CASSSGSILQYF
CDR3nt: TGTGCCAGCAGTTCCGGATCCATCCTGCAGTACTTC

d_gene: -
v_gene: TRBV19
j_gene: TRBJ1-4
abundance: few
CDR3aa: CASSMRGRSTATNEKLFF
CDR3nt: TGTGCCAGTAGTATGAGGGGCAGAAGTACCGCAACTAATGAAAAACTGTTTTTT

d_gene: TRBD2
v_gene: TRBV9
j_gene: TRBJ2-1
abundance: few
CDR3aa: CASSVGGGSWGEQFF
CDR3nt: TGTGCCAGCAGCGTAGGGGGCGGGAGCTGGGGTGAGCAGTTCTTC

d_gene: -
v_gene: TRBV2
j_gene: TRBJ1-2
abundance: -
CDR3aa: CASSEEGRRTNYGYTF
CDR3nt: TGTGCCAGCAGTGAAGAGGGAAGGAGAACTAACTATGGCTACACCTTC

d_gene: -
v_gene: TRBV2
j_gene: TRBJ1-5
abundance: many
CDR3aa: CASSKRGSNQPQHF
CDR3nt: TGTGCCAGCAGTAAACGAGGGAGCAATCAGCCCCAGCATTTT

d_gene: TRBD2
v_gene: TRBV19
j_gene: TRBJ2-1
abundance: few
CDR3aa: CASRISGSNNEQFF
CDR3nt: TGTGCCAGTAGGATTAGCGGGAGCAATAATGAGCAGTTCTTC

d_gene: TRBD2
v_gene: TRBV20-1
j_gene: TRBJ2-3
abundance: many
CDR3aa: CSATPVREGLGNTQYF
CDR3nt: TGCAGTGCTACCCCGGTACGGGAGGGCCTAGGAAATACGCAGTATTTT

d_gene: -
v_gene: TRBV6-2/TRBV6-3
j_gene: TRBJ2-1
abundance: many
CDR3aa: CASSPQGREYNEQFF
CDR3nt: TGTGCCAGCAGTCCTCAGGGGAGGGAGTACAATGAGCAGTTCTTC

d_gene: TRBD1
v_gene: TRBV15
j_gene: TRBJ1-1
abundance: -
CDR3aa: CATRPSGQGNTEAFF
CDR3nt: TGTGCCACCAGGCCCTCGGGACAGGGGAACACTGAAGCTTTCTTT

d_gene: -
v_gene: TRBV25-1
j_gene: TRBJ2-7
abundance: many
CDR3aa: CASGRVGEQYF
CDR3nt: TGTGCCAGCGGAAGGGTCGGCGAGCAGTACTTC

d_gene: TRBD2
v_gene: TRBV29-1
j_gene: TRBJ2-3
abundance: -
CDR3aa: CSVRLAGGTTDTQYF
CDR3nt: TGCAGCGTCCGACTAGCGGGAGGGACCACAGATACGCAGTATTTT

d_gene: -
v_gene: TRBV27
j_gene: TRBJ1-4
abundance: few
CDR3aa: CASSGNGEKLFF
CDR3nt: TGTGCCAGCAGCGGGAACGGGGAAAAACTGTTTTTT

d_gene: -
v_gene: TRBV19
j_gene: TRBJ1-5
abundance: few
CDR3aa: CASSTGAGVTQPQHF
CDR3nt: TGTGCCAGTAGCACGGGAGCAGGGGTCACTCAGCCCCAGCATTTT

d_gene: TRBD2
v_gene: TRBV9
j_gene: TRBJ2-1
abundance: few
CDR3aa: CASSETGTSGYNEQFF
CDR3nt: TGTGCCAGCAGCGAAACCGGGACTAGCGGATACAATGAGCAGTTCTTC

d_gene: -
v_gene: TRBV6-2/TRBV6-3
j_gene: TRBJ2-1
abundance: many
CDR3aa: CASSYTGEGVPSYNEQFF
CDR3nt: TGTGCCAGCAGTTATACCGGTGAGGGGGTACCCTCCTACAATGAGCAGTTCTTC

d_gene: -
v_gene: TRBV7-2
j_gene: TRBJ1-1
abundance: -
CDR3aa: CASKFMNTEAFF
CDR3nt: TGTGCCAGCAAATTCATGAACACTGAAGCTTTCTTT

d_gene: -
v_gene: TRBV25-1
j_gene: TRBJ1-1
abundance: -
CDR3aa: CASSDAGYNTEAFF
CDR3nt: TGTGCCAGCAGTGATGCGGGTTACAACACTGAAGCTTTCTTT

d_gene: -
v_gene: TRBV14
j_gene: TRBJ1-5
abundance: -
CDR3aa: CASSPQGGNPQHF
CDR3nt: TGTGCCAGCAGCCCGCAAGGCGGAAATCCCCAGCATTTT

d_gene: -
v_gene: TRBV2
j_gene: TRBJ2-3
abundance: many
CDR3aa: CASHSGASTDTQYF
CDR3nt: TGTGCCAGCCATAGCGGAGCTAGCACAGATACGCAGTATTTT

d_gene: -
v_gene: TRBV14
j_gene: TRBJ2-5
abundance: many
CDR3aa: CASSQETDRRETQYF
CDR3nt: TGTGCCAGCAGCCAAGAGACAGACAGGCGAGAGACCCAGTACTTC

d_gene: -
v_gene: TRBV20-1
j_gene: TRBJ1-1
abundance: many
CDR3aa: CSAHPGSEAFF
CDR3nt: TGCAGTGCTCACCCGGGCAGTGAAGCTTTCTTT

d_gene: TRBD1
v_gene: TRBV5-6
j_gene: TRBJ2-3
abundance: -
CDR3aa: CASSILDRVTDTQYF
CDR3nt: TGTGCCAGCAGCATATTGGACAGGGTCACAGATACGCAGTATTTT

d_gene: TRBD1
v_gene: TRBV7-9
j_gene: TRBJ2-7
abundance: once
CDR3aa: CASSFGTDFGQYF
CDR3nt: TGTGCCAGCAGCTTTGGGACAGACTTCGGGCAGTACTTC

d_gene: -
v_gene: TRBV11-3
j_gene: TRBJ2-6
abundance: few
CDR3aa: CASRGGQLLSGANVLTF
CDR3nt: TGTGCCAGCAGGGGGGGACAGTTACTCTCTGGGGCCAACGTCCTGACTTTC

d_gene: -
v_gene: TRBV5-6
j_gene: TRBJ1-2
abundance: -
CDR3aa: CTSSLGAGIGGYTF
CDR3nt: TGTACCAGCAGCTTGGGGGCAGGAATTGGAGGCTACACCTTC

d_gene: TRBD1
v_gene: TRBV18
j_gene: TRBJ2-1
abundance: few
CDR3aa: CASSPKDRPGSYNEQFF
CDR3nt: TGTGCCAGCTCACCAAAGGACAGGCCAGGCTCCTACAATGAGCAGTTCTTC

d_gene: -
v_gene: TRBV7-9
j_gene: TRBJ2-7
abundance: many
CDR3aa: CASSLPTRDTAMKQYF
CDR3nt: TGTGCCAGCAGCTTACCGACCCGGGACACCGCGATGAAGCAGTACTTC

d_gene: -
v_gene: TRBV28
j_gene: TRBJ1-4
abundance: many
CDR3aa: CASSAGGEQKLFF
CDR3nt: TGTGCCAGCAGTGCAGGCGGGGAGCAAAAACTGTTTTTT

d_gene: TRBD1
v_gene: TRBV28
j_gene: TRBJ1-6
abundance: -
CDR3aa: CASSLLQGATHF
CDR3nt: TGTGCCAGCAGTTTACTACAGGGGGCGACCCACTTT